These 4 T cell receptor beta chains were sequenced from one sample in a study of control samples from healthy donors and cancer patients. Only in-frame clones appear in the TCRdb table, and some are missing; sequencing was by immunoSEQ multiplex PCR. The table lists around 180,000 clones, 88% of them singletons. Sequenced: blood. The source is a woman aged 25-40 years in good health.

V usage is TRBV2 and J usage is TRBJ2-7; unclear D gene. The V gene's germline CDR1 is SNHLY and CDR2 FYNNEI. CDR3 length: 11 amino acids. The ends were cut back, 4 bases at V and 3 bases at J, with 4 bases in the middle. CDR3 in amino acids: CASSVDYEQYF. In DNA form, the CDR3 reads TGTGCCAGCAGTGTAGACTACGAGCAGTACTTC.

This chain connects TRBV4-1 to TRBJ2-7; 9 nucleotides line up with TRBD2. The germline CDR1 and CDR2 sequences are MGHRA and YSYEKL. The CDR3 consists of 18 residues. The junction had 13 bases not matched to a gene; V was cut back by 1 base and J by 3 bases. The CDR3 bases are TGCGCCAGCAGCCAAGTGTTTAGCGGGAGAGCGTCCGGCTACGAGCAGTACTTC. It yields the protein CASSQVFSGRASGYEQYF.

This clone was recorded only once. Other DNA sequences from this sample encode an identical CDR3 as well. This chain joins TRBV6-5 and TRBJ2-2; tentatively, D is TRBD1 or TRBD2 (6 bases each). V was trimmed by 3 bases and J by 4 bases, leaving 15 bases between them. Germline CDR1 is MNHEY and CDR2 is SVGAGI. The CDR3 runs 16 residues. CDR3 sequence: CASSYGGGPGTGELFF. CDR3 DNA sequence: TGTGCCAGCAGTTATGGTGGGGGGCCGGGCACCGGGGAGCTGTTTTTT.

The gene calls are TRBV6-1 and TRBJ1-1; no clear D gene. V was clipped by 3 bases and J by 7 bases, with 12 bases between them. This CDR3 has 13 amino acids. Germline V gene data show CDR1 as MNHNS and CDR2 as SASEGT. CDR3 DNA: TGTGCCAGCAGTGAGAACAGCTTGTATGAAGCTTTCTTT. Its translation is CASSENSLYEAFF.